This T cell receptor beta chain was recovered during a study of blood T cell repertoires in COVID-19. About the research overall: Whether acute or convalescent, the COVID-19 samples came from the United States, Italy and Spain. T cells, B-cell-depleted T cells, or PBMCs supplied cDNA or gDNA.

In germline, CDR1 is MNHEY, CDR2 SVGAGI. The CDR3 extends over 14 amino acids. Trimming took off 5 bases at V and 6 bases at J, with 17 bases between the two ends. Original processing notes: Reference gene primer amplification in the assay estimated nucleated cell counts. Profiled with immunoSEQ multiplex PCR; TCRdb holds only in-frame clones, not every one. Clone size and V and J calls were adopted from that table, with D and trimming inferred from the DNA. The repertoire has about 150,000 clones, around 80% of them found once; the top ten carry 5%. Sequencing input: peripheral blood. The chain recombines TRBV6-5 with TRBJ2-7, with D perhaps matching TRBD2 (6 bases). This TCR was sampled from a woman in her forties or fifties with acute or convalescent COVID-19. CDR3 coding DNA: TGTGCCAGCAGTAAATACTTGACGGGGGTCGAGCAGTACTTC. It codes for CASSKYLTGVEQYF.